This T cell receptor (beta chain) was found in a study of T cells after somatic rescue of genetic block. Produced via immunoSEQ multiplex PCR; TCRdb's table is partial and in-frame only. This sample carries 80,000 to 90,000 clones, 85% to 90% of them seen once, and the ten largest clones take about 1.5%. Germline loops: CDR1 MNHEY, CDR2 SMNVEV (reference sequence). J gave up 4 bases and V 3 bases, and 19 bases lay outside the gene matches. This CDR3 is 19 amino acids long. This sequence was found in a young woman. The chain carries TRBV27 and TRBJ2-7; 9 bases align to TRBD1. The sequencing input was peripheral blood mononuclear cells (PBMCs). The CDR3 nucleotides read TGTGCCAGCAGTTTTTATTACGCCCCCGCCCGGGACAGGGATTACGAGCAGTACTTC. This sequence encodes CASSFYYAPARDRDYEQYF.